A single sample gave rise to the 28 T cell receptor beta chains below, sequenced in a study of blood T cell repertoires in COVID-19 (dated by TCRdb to the early 2020s). Libraries were prepared through the immunoSEQ multiplex PCR assay. In TCRdb, the immuneACCESS table is reduced to in-frame sequences with V and J assigned. These tables do not hold every clone; where another copy was compared, an unresolved V gene accounts for under half, and the others remain unexplained. This sample has hundreds of thousands of clones in its table, and approximately 86% of those were observed once. Of the sample, approximately 1.5% is held by the ten largest clones. The specimen was peripheral blood. These receptors were collected from a woman aged 60-70 years who had recovered from COVID-19.

The CDR3 region has the DNA TGTGCCAGCAGAAATAGAGGTCTAGCGGCTAGCACAGATACGCAGTATTTT. It codes for CASRNRGLAASTDTQYF. The V and J genes are TRBV11-2 and TRBJ2-3; 7 bases are shared with TRBD2. J gave up 0 bases and V 6 bases, and 12 bases lay outside the gene matches. The CDR3 is made up of 17 amino acids. Germline V lookup: CDR1 SGHAT, CDR2 FQNNGV.

The chain uses TRBV6-5 and TRBJ2-1; D is unclear. V lost 7 bases and J lost 8, with 21 bases in between. CDR3 length: 15 amino acids. CDR1 and CDR2 (germline): MNHEY, SVGAGI. CDR3 sequence reads: CASTVQPARYHEQFF. Here the CDR3 DNA reads TGTGCCAGCACCGTACAACCGGCCAGGTACCATGAGCAGTTCTTC.

Only one count was recorded for this clone. V and J are TRBV28 and TRBJ2-2, with TRBD1 identical over 9 bases. Losses at the gene ends were 6 bases for V and 5 bases for J; bases not matched to a gene: 10. The CDR3 is made up of 16 amino acids. CDR1 MDHEN and CDR2 SYDVKM come from the germline V gene. DNA of the CDR3: TGTGCCAGCAGGGGGGGCCGGACAGGGGTTACCGGGGAGCTGTTTTTT. Translated: CASRGGRTGVTGELFF.

The CDR3 sequence: CASSFSGGRGETQYF. The CDR3 DNA reads as TGTGCCAGCAGCTTTAGCGGGGGCCGTGGAGAGACCCAGTACTTC. The J gene is TRBJ2-5, the V gene TRBV7-2, with 9 bases aligning to TRBD2. Trimming took 3 bases from V and 4 from J; bases not matched to a gene: 6. The germline V gene has CDR1 SGHTA and CDR2 FQGNSA. This CDR3 has 15 amino acids.

This chain uses TRBV5-3 with TRBJ1-1; no reliable D call. TRBV5-3 carries the ORF label, with uncertain function. The CDR3 is 10 residues long. V gave up 4 bases and J gave up 8 bases, with 6 bases separating them. CDR3 DNA: TGTGCCAGAAGCCCTATCGAAGCTTTCTTT. Encoded protein: CARSPIEAFF.

The chain joins TRBV7-3 to TRBJ2-2, with D tentatively TRBD1 (6 bases). Between the trimmed V and J ends, which lost 5 bases and 4 bases, there was a span of 11 bases. Germline V gene lookup returns CDR1 SGHTA and CDR2 FQGTGA. The CDR3 has 14 amino acids. CDR3 DNA: TGTGCCAGCAGCAATCAGGGGCCCACCGGGGAGCTGTTTTTT. Residues: CASSNQGPTGELFF.

This clone was seen only once. The gene calls are TRBV19 and TRBJ1-6, with a weak D call TRBD1 (5 bases). CDR3 length equals 15 residues. Looked up from germline, CDR1 is LNHDA and CDR2 is SQIVND (reference sequence). V was clipped by 5 bases and J by 4 bases, with 12 bases between them. DNA of the CDR3: TGTGCCAGTAGTCTACAGGTACTATATAATTCACCCCTCCACTTT. Protein: CASSLQVLYNSPLHF.

The chain is built from TRBV19 and TRBJ1-1; 8 bases align to TRBD1. The CDR3 runs 14 residues. The trim removed 6 bases at V and 4 bases at J, leaving 7 bases unmatched. Germline CDR1 and CDR2: LNHDA and SQIVND (reference sequence). The CDR3 DNA reads as TGTGCCAGTAGCCCCAGGGGGCGCACCACTGAAGCTTTCTTT. Translating it yields CASSPRGRTTEAFF.

The CDR3 bases are TGTGCCAGCAGCCTCACTAGCGGGGGGGCATACGAGCAGTACTTC. Protein sequence: CASSLTSGGAYEQYF. The chain has TRBV7-3 and TRBJ2-7, with TRBD2 identical over 13 bases. This CDR3 spans 15 amino acids. The ends lost 5 bases at V and 4 bases at J; junction bases unmatched: 5. Germline V gene data show CDR1 as SGHTA and CDR2 as FQGTGA.

This clone has only a few counts. The chain links TRBV7-2 to TRBJ1-1; D is perhaps TRBD1 (5 bases). Trimming shortened V by 4 bases and J by 1 base, and 7 bases separated the two germline ends. CDR3 length: 13 residues. Germline V gene data show CDR1 as SGHTA and CDR2 as FQGNSA. CDR3 bases: TGTGCCAGCAGCTACGACAGGAACACTGAAGCTTTCTTT. It codes for CASSYDRNTEAFF. Supplemented by reference TRBV7-2 and TRBJ1-1, the full variable domain reads GAGVSQSPSNKVTEKGKDVELRCDPISGHTALYWYRQSLGQGLEFLIYFQGNSAPDKSGLPSDRFSAERTGGSVSTLTIQRTQQEDSAVYLCASSYDRNTEAFFGQGTRLTVV.

The J gene is TRBJ2-3, the V gene TRBV28; 10 positions agree with TRBD2. V lost 3 bases to trimming and J lost 5 bases; unmatched junction nucleotides: 5. CDR3 length: 15 amino acids. In germline, CDR1 is MDHEN, CDR2 SYDVKM. The CDR3 DNA is TGTGCCAGCAGTTTCCTCAGCGGGGGGGTAGATACGCAGTATTTT. Its protein is CASSFLSGGVDTQYF.

The chain uses TRBV28 and TRBJ1-2; 9 bases map to TRBD1. The CDR3 has 14 amino acids. J was trimmed by 8 bases and V by 5 bases; bases with no gene match: 9. Germline V gene sequence: CDR1 MDHEN, CDR2 SYDVKM. The CDR3 reads CASSGDRAERGYTF. The CDR3, as DNA: TGTGCCAGCAGTGGGGACAGGGCCGAGCGAGGCTACACCTTC.

This chain joins TRBV7-3 and TRBJ2-7; 9 bases line up with TRBD1. V shed 5 bases, J shed 4 bases, and the junction held 9 bases outside the gene matches. CDR1 is SGHTA, CDR2 FQGTGA, per germline. The CDR3 is 15 residues long. The CDR3 sequence: CASSVAGTGSYEQYF. For the CDR3, the DNA is TGTGCCAGCAGCGTAGCCGGGACAGGGTCTTACGAGCAGTACTTC.

The chain joins TRBV5-6 to TRBJ1-4; 9 bases fit TRBD1. In germline, CDR1 is SGHDT, CDR2 YYEEEE. V gave up 2 bases and J gave up 8 bases; unmatched junction bases: 4. This CDR3 has 14 amino acids. CDR3 nucleotide sequence: TGTGCCAGCAGCTTACAGGGGGCGCGAGAAAAACTGTTTTTT. This sequence encodes CASSLQGAREKLFF.

The rearrangement links TRBV25-1 to TRBJ1-3; 7 nucleotides line up with TRBD1. The CDR3 consists of 13 residues. Germline-derived CDR1 and CDR2 are MGHDK and SYGVNS. The ends lost 6 bases at V and 6 bases at J; junction bases unmatched: 5. The CDR3 region has the DNA TGTGCCAGCAGCCCAGGGGGTGTAAACACCATATATTTT. Translated, it gives CASSPGGVNTIYF. The complete variable domain, with remaining parts taken from reference TRBV25-1 and TRBJ1-3, reads EADIYQTPRYLVIGTGKKITLECSQTMGHDKMYWYQQDPGMELHLIHYSYGVNSTEKGDLSSESTVSRIRTEHFPLTLESARPSHTSQYLCASSPGGVNTIYFGEGSWLTVV.

This clone was detected only once. V usage is TRBV6-5 and J usage is TRBJ1-5; TRBD1 is a possible D gene (6 bases). This CDR3 has 13 amino acids. Trimming shortened V by 8 bases and J by 6 bases, and 14 bases separated the two germline ends. Germline V gene lookup returns CDR1 MNHEY and CDR2 SVGAGI. CDR3 protein: CASLRGGGQPQHF. In DNA form, the CDR3 reads TGTGCCAGCTTAAGGGGGGGAGGTCAGCCCCAGCATTTT.

The CDR3 sequence: CASSPPGGLYEQYF. The CDR3 DNA reads TGTGCCAGCAGCCCGCCCGGGGGGCTTTACGAGCAGTACTTC. This chain joins TRBV28 and TRBJ2-7; D may be TRBD2 (7 bases). CDR3 length equals 14 residues. V lost 6 bases and J lost 4, with 16 bases in between. From germline, CDR1 is MDHEN and CDR2 SYDVKM.

The gene calls are TRBV5-6 and TRBJ1-4, with 9 bases identical to TRBD1. The ends lost 1 base at V and 8 bases at J; junction bases unmatched: 6. This CDR3 spans 15 amino acids. Germline V gene sequence: CDR1 SGHDT, CDR2 YYEEEE. As DNA, the CDR3 is TGTGCCAGCAGCTTGCGACAGGGGGTTTGGGAAAAACTGTTTTTT. It yields the protein CASSLRQGVWEKLFF.

The chain recombines TRBV5-4 with TRBJ2-3, with TRBD2 identical over 8 bases. CDR1 and CDR2 from the germline V gene are SGHNT and YYREEE (reference sequence). There are 15 residues in the CDR3. After removal of 4 bases from V and 2 bases from J, the junction contained 6 bases not matched to a gene. CDR3 coding DNA: TGTGCCAGCAGCATCAGCGGGGGAGCCACAGATACGCAGTATTTT. Protein product: CASSISGGATDTQYF.

CDR3 bases: TGTGCCAGCAGCTTAGCAGGCCAGGGGGCACGAACCGGGGAGCTGTTTTTT. Residues: CASSLAGQGARTGELFF. This chain uses TRBV7-6 with TRBJ2-2; 8 bases agree with TRBD1. The CDR3 runs 17 residues. Germline V gene data show CDR1 as SGHVS and CDR2 as FNYEAQ. With 0 bases clipped from V and 5 bases from J, the junction kept 8 bases outside the gene matches.

The chain links TRBV15 to TRBJ1-1; D is perhaps TRBD1 (5 bases). There are 14 residues in the CDR3. V lost 3 bases and J 3 bases, leaving 11 bases between the germline ends. Germline-derived CDR1 and CDR2 are LNHNV and YYDKDF (reference sequence). The CDR3 nucleotides are TGTGCCACCAGCAGGGACGGGACTGACACTGAAGCTTTCTTT. Its translation: CATSRDGTDTEAFF.

This clone was detected a few times. This chain links TRBV4-2 with TRBJ1-2; 10 positions match TRBD1. This CDR3 is 17 amino acids long. CDR1 LGHNA and CDR2 YNFKEQ come from the germline V gene. J was trimmed by 8 bases and V by 1 base; bases with no gene match: 13. The CDR3 reads CASSQGERQGARSGYTF. DNA of the CDR3: TGTGCCAGCAGCCAAGGGGAGAGACAGGGGGCGAGATCGGGCTACACCTTC.

This chain links TRBV6-5 with TRBJ1-1; D is perhaps TRBD1 (6 bases). The germline CDR1 and CDR2 sequences are MNHEY and SVGAGI. The CDR3 loop spans 15 amino acids. V was shortened by 2 bases and J by 4 bases, with 14 bases between the two germline ends. The CDR3 here is CASSYRTARSTEAFF. The CDR3 DNA reads as TGTGCCAGCAGTTACCGGACAGCGCGAAGCACTGAAGCTTTCTTT.

With respect to this clone: The same CDR3 can be traced to other DNA sequences in this sample. The chain employs TRBV5-1 and TRBJ1-1; TRBD1 aligns across 7 bases. Germline CDR1 reads SGHRS; CDR2 reads YFSETQ. J lost 2 bases, V lost 0 bases, and 4 bases had no gene match. The CDR3 runs 15 residues. The CDR3 reads CASSLDRGLNTEAFF. The CDR3, as DNA: TGCGCCAGCAGCTTGGATAGGGGGCTTAACACTGAAGCTTTCTTT. Full variable domain (missing parts from reference TRBV5-1 and TRBJ1-1): KAGVTQTPRYLIKTRGQQVTLSCSPISGHRSVSWYQQTPGQGLQFLFEYFSETQRNKGNFPGRFSGRQFSNSRSEMNVSTLELGDSALYLCASSLDRGLNTEAFFGQGTRLTVV.

The chain employs TRBV7-2 and TRBJ2-2; 10 bases match TRBD1. The CDR3 spans 15 residues. Trimming cost V 2 bases and J 4 bases; bases outside gene matches: 1. Germline loops: CDR1 SGHTA, CDR2 FQGNSA. CDR3 coding DNA: TGTGCCAGCAGCTTAAGGACAGGGGGCACCGGGGAGCTGTTTTTT. Amino acids: CASSLRTGGTGELFF.

The chain links TRBV20-1 to TRBJ2-2; D not resolved. The CDR3 is 13 amino acids. CDR1 DFQATT and CDR2 SNEGSKA come from the germline V gene (reference sequence). V gave up 3 bases and J gave up 1 base, with 6 bases separating them. The CDR3 protein is CSASPGNTGELFF. The CDR3 DNA sequence: TGCAGTGCTAGTCCGGGGAACACCGGGGAGCTGTTTTTT.

The rearrangement links TRBV28 to TRBJ2-2, with D possibly TRBD1 on 6 matching bases. Germline loops: CDR1 MDHEN, CDR2 SYDVKM. Trimming pared 6 bases from V and 2 bases from J, leaving 13 bases between. The CDR3 covers 15 residues. CDR3 protein: CASRLWGRNTGELFF. The CDR3 DNA sequence: TGTGCCAGCAGGCTCTGGGGGCGAAACACCGGGGAGCTGTTTTTT. The whole variable domain, filled in from reference TRBV28 and TRBJ2-2, reads DVKVTQSSRYLVKRTGEKVFLECVQDMDHENMFWYRQDPGLGLRLIYFSYDVKMKEKGDIPEGYSVSREKKERFSLILESASTNQTSMYLCASRLWGRNTGELFFGEGSRLTVL.

The chain carries TRBV6-5 and TRBJ2-1, with 7 positions matching TRBD1. Germline CDR1 and CDR2: MNHEY and SVGAGI. The CDR3 spans 14 residues. V gave up 6 bases and J gave up 8 bases; unmatched junction bases: 10. The CDR3 DNA is TGTGCCAGCAGACGAACGACAGGGTCAGATGAGCAGTTCTTC. Its protein is CASRRTTGSDEQFF.